Reported below is one T cell receptor beta chain. It has no known antigen specificity. The data were obtained in a study of T cells expressing NK-cell markers (dated by TCRdb to the early 2020s). Study-level background: About 8 donors provided sorted CD3+CD56+NKG2C+, CD3+CD56+NKG2C- and CD3+CD56-NKG2C+ T-cell subsets, whose TCR beta-chain repertoires were profiled. Of the eight sequenced donors, seven were found to be HCMV-seropositive and one was found to be HCMV-seronegative. All eight donors whose samples were sequenced were randomly selected healthy volunteers, three of them men and five women. Libraries were sequenced as 2 x 150 bp reads on Illumina HiSeq 2000/2500, MiSeq or NextSeq.

A commercial ELISA kit detecting HCMV-specific IgG in serum was used to determine HCMV serostatus. Ficoll density gradient centrifugation was used to isolate peripheral blood mononuclear cells from blood. The instrument was an Illumina HiSeq 2000. 5'RACE template switching, by which a universal primer site and unique molecular identifiers were added, was used to make TCR beta cDNA libraries. Priming for cDNA synthesis came from the TCR beta constant segment, and two successive PCR amplification steps followed. Under the source paper's analysis protocol: Reads were demultiplexed and grouped by UMI with MIGEC, and clonotypes were assembled and quantified with MiTCR. To exclude erroneous sequences, any TCR cDNA sequence not supported by at least two reads was discarded. The tcR package was used for downstream repertoire analysis, and clonotypes were matched between fractions using CDR3 nucleotide sequence together with V segment. VDJmatch was used to annotate antigen specificity against VDJdb, with one amino acid substitution in CDR3 allowed. TCRdb reprocessed the reads, reporting each CDR3 protein sequence once and no DNA. These V and J calls rely on TCRdb rather than the paper's analysis. This sample's clone table shows about 390,000 distinct CDR3 sequences. In total, the top ten clones hold around 10% of the sample.

The investigation overall reported the following: In over five donors, the dominant CD3+CD56+NKG2C+ clonotypes were among the top 10 CD8+ clonotypes and accounted for roughly 1.0-7.5% of CD8+ T cells. It remained unclear whether the expanded NKG2C-expressing T cell clones were specific for HCMV antigens. Those dominant clonotypes were again the most abundant among CD3+CD56-NKG2C+ cells in a few donors, at roughly 25-65%.

The TCR comes from a woman aged 45-59 years in good health. Donor details come from another sample of the same person, matched by shared clones. Input material: blood T cells: a sorted CD56 or NKG2C T cell subset, CD4+ or CD8+ T cells, or bulk PBMC T cells (not recorded which).

The CDR3 here reads CASSPRTGGIYEQYF. The rearrangement combines TRBV4-2 with TRBJ2-7; the D call of TRBD1 rests on TCRdb alone, since no DNA is present to check it. Spanning cysteine to phenylalanine, the CDR3 consists of 15 amino acids. The protein alone is recorded here. As encoded in the germline V gene, CDR1 is LGHNA while CDR2 is YNFKEQ.